The T cell receptor (beta chain) under discussion was sequenced for a study of spatial heterogeneity in lung cancer. Study-level findings and limits: Mutation counts in tumors were tracked by counts of expanded intratumoral alpha and beta TCRs. Quantities of ubiquitous and regional expanded TCRs paralleled ubiquitous and regional nonsynonymous mutations, respectively.

Using its own MiXCR run on the 5' RACE reads, TCRdb lists one record per CDR3 protein. The repertoire holds about 17,000 distinct CDR3 sequences, with around 6% as singletons. A few counts support this clonotype. The antigen remains unidentified. The CDR3 runs 14 residues. Germline V gene sequence: CDR1 SGHTA, CDR2 FQGNSA. V shed 5 bases and J shed 14 bases, with 19 bases lying between them. This sample's time point: sample taken at primary tumor resection. Whole RNA, which was extracted from tumor, nontumor lung tissue or frozen PBMC, was sequenced without any cell sorting. Here the sequenced sample was lung tumor tissue, taken at surgery. This receptor was taken from a male donor with early-stage non-small cell lung cancer. The chain joins TRBV7-2 to TRBJ1-6; TRBD1 might be the D (6 bases). Here the CDR3 DNA reads TGTGCCAGCAGCCCCCCGGGGGGGCGATTTGCCCTCCACTTT. Translation gives CASSPPGGRFALHF. Complete variable domain (other parts from reference TRBV7-2 and TRBJ1-6): GAGVSQSPSNKVTEKGKDVELRCDPISGHTALYWYRQSLGQGLEFLIYFQGNSAPDKSGLPSDRFSAERTGGSVSTLTIQRTQQEDSAVYLCASSPPGGRFALHFGNGTRLTVT.